This T cell receptor beta chain is drawn from a study of OX40 agonist ivuxolimab in advanced cancers. At the level of the study: Anti-PD-1, anti-PD-L1 or anti-CTLA-4 therapy given earlier was allowed, and about 38% had some. The study's findings and limits: People who partly responded at 0.1-3.0 mg/kg had some of the least clonal expansion seen. Circulating CD4+ and CD8+ T cells showed clonal expansion by week 6 at 0.1 to 3.0 mg/kg. Expanded clones were, on average, more numerous in CD8+ T cells than in CD4+.

The table came from immunoSEQ multiplex PCR; TCRdb's copy has only in-frame clones and leaves some out. Counted here are approximately 70,000 clones, about 90% occurring once; the ten biggest clones make up about 5.5%. Details on this clone: The target antigen is unknown.

The germline V gene has CDR1 LNHDA and CDR2 SQIVND (reference sequence). V lost 3 bases to trimming and J lost 0 bases, with 9 bases between them. The CDR3 is 15 amino acids. The sequence was obtained from an adult with an advanced solid tumor such as melanoma, head and neck, liver or kidney cancer. The sample here was CD4+ or CD8+ T cells sorted from blood, taken in a trial of the OX40 agonist ivuxolimab. The V call is TRBV19, the J call TRBJ1-5, with D unclear. The CDR3 DNA sequence: TGTGCCAGTAGTATCACTAACTATAGCAATCAGCCCCAGCATTTT. It yields the protein CASSITNYSNQPQHF.